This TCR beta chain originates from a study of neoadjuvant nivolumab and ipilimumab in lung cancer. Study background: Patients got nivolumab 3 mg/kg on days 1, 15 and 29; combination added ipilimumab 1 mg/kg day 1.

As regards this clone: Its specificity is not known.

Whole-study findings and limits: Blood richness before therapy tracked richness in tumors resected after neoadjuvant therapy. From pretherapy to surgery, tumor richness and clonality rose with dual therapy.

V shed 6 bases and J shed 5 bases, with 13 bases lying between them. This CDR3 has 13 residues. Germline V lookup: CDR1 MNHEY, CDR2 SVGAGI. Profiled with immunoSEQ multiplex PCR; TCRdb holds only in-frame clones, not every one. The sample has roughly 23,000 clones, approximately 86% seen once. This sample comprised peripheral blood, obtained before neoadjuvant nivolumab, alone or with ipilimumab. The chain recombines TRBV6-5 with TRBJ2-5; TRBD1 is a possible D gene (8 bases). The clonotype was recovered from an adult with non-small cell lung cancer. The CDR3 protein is CASRHRGGETQYF. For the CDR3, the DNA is TGTGCCAGCAGGCACAGGGGGGGGGAGACCCAGTACTTC.